Sequencing of this T cell receptor (beta chain) was carried out in a study of T cell responses to AZD1222 COVID-19 vaccine (dated by TCRdb to the early 2020s). With respect to the entire study: AZD1222 recipients given second doses at about 4 weeks or at about 12 weeks were pooled, since spike-specific TCR depth and breadth were not found to differ between the two schedules. TCR sequencing was performed for about 250 trial participants, of whom about 210 were given two doses of AZD1222 and approximately 25 were given two doses of MenACWY control vaccine. Trial participants were enrolled by age into 18-55, 56-69 and 70-plus year subgroups, with about 150, 27 and 61 TCR-sequenced participants respectively.

Regarding this clone: No cognate antigen has been identified for it. The record has no base qualities; no much larger clone is one base away.

Summary of the overall study and its limitations: CD4 TCRs associated with the vaccine covered the entire spike protein, and the dominant responses were in regions 160-218 and 743-854. Because no day 14 peak-response samples were available, the repertoires could be characterized only after the peak T cell response. Participants were mostly white British, with more females than males. The authors suggested clonal diversity may have been underestimated. Only 5 to 7 AZD1222 recipients were SARS-CoV-2 seropositive at baseline, limiting conclusions about previously exposed vaccinees. The 56-69-year group was small, and its depth increase did not reach significance, likely because of low power. Nearly half of unique spike-specific TCRs reportedly recognized epitopes outside regions mutated in the B.1.351 and B.1.1.7 variants. After two AZD1222 doses, both the breadth and the depth of spike-specific TCRs were significantly higher than at day 0 and than in MenACWY recipients.

According to the study, the label for this sample's time point signals: baseline before first vaccination. The vaccinee samples were drawn from two UK trials, COV001 and COV002, one of which was a single-blind randomized controlled phase 2/3 trial testing AZD1222 (ChAdOx1 nCoV-19) in healthy adults. For TCRbeta chain sequencing, PBMC samples from trial participants were taken at day 0 and at day 28 after the second dose. The CDR3 regions of human TCRbeta chains were subjected to immunosequencing. The original methods were these. TCRs in the repertoires were compared against a reference library of SARS-CoV-2-specific TCRs that had been generated with the MIRA antigen-specificity platform. Breadth was defined as the fraction of unique TCRs that were SARS-CoV-2-associated. Depth was defined as the fraction of total T cells that were SARS-CoV-2-associated. Each spike-specific TCR was assigned to its reactive spike region and to a CD4 or CD8 class using the MIRA data. Log10-transformed breadth and depth values were compared by one-way ANOVA with Sidak's multiple comparisons tests. This immuneACCESS table, as held by TCRdb, lists in-frame sequences with V and J called but not all clones. Of the missing ones, under half trace to an unresolved V gene in checked studies; the others have no known cause. Clone size and V and J calls were adopted from that table, with D and trimming inferred from the DNA. The sample table shows 80,000 to 100,000 clones, and 85% to 95% are seen once. Of the sample, more than 9.5% falls within the top ten clones.

The source material was peripheral blood, sampled on day 0 of AZD1222 vaccination. The receptor comes from an adult in good health.

The CDR3 reads CASSQVGTSYEAFF. The sequenced DNA is TGTGCCAGCAGCCAAGTCGGGACATCGTACGAAGCTTTCTTT. This chain joins TRBV4-2 to TRBJ1-1; TRBD1 is a possible D gene, resting on 6 matching bases. From cysteine to phenylalanine, the CDR3 is 14 amino acids long. The kept DNA is CDR3 alone, 42 bases in frame from the first base. Looking up the germline V gene yields CDR1 LGHNA and CDR2 YNFKEQ. Trimming at the junction amounts to 1 base on V and 8 bases on J, and the germline ends lie 14 bases apart.